The 19 T cell receptor beta chains given below trace back to one sample, sequenced in a study of blood T cell repertoires in COVID-19. The assay was immunoSEQ multiplex PCR, and TCRdb's table has in-frame clones only and misses some. The profile shows tens of thousands of clones, over 80% of them singletons. Sequencing input: peripheral blood. The source is a human donor in a cohort sampled during active COVID-19.

The chain is built from TRBV4-3 and TRBJ2-3; D might be TRBD1 (5 bases). The CDR3 runs 15 residues. Germline lookup yields CDR1 LGHNA and CDR2 YSLEER. Trimming took off 4 bases at V and 1 base at J, with 12 bases between the two ends. This CDR3 is CASSPLSTGTDTQYF. The CDR3 DNA is TGCGCCAGCAGCCCCCTCTCGACAGGCACAGATACGCAGTATTTT.

The rearrangement uses TRBV14 and TRBJ1-2; 10 bases fit TRBD1. The V and J ends lost 1 base and 4 bases, in that order; junction bases with no gene match: 6. The CDR3 has 16 residues. The germline gives CDR1 SGHDN, CDR2 FVKESK. CDR3 residues: CASSQGPRTGGYGYTF. The CDR3 nucleotides are TGTGCCAGCAGCCAAGGTCCCCGGACAGGGGGCTATGGCTACACCTTC.

V gene TRBV11-2 combines with J gene TRBJ2-5; D remains unclear. The CDR3 contains 15 residues. V lost 1 base and J 2 bases, leaving 11 bases between the germline ends. Germline V CDR1 and CDR2: SGHAT, FQNNGV. The CDR3 here is CASSLVGRPQETQYF. The CDR3 region has the DNA TGTGCCAGCAGCTTAGTGGGCAGACCGCAAGAGACCCAGTACTTC.

The chain combines TRBV11-2 with TRBJ2-3, with 7 nucleotides matching TRBD2. Germline V gene data show CDR1 as SGHAT and CDR2 as FQNNGV. Trimming took 5 bases from V and 0 from J; bases not matched to a gene: 8. The CDR3 is 16 residues long. CDR3 DNA sequence: TGTGCCAGCAGCGCACGGACGACTAGCAGCACAGATACGCAGTATTTT. Translated: CASSARTTSSTDTQYF.

CDR3 residues: CASSVGTGYYNEQFF. The CDR3 coding sequence is TGTGCCAGCAGCGTAGGGACAGGGTACTACAATGAGCAGTTCTTC. This chain joins TRBV9 and TRBJ2-1; 8 positions agree with TRBD1. The germline gives CDR1 SGDLS, CDR2 YYNGEE. CDR3 length: 15 residues. The ends lost 0 bases at V and 3 bases at J; junction bases unmatched: 2.

The rearrangement links TRBV5-1 to TRBJ2-5, with D perhaps matching TRBD1 (5 bases). Trimming removed 3 bases at V and 4 bases at J, with 10 bases between. The CDR3 totals 13 residues. Germline values: CDR1 SGHRS, CDR2 YFSETQ. The CDR3 DNA sequence: TGCGCCAGCAGCTCGGGCCAGGGAGAGACCCAGTACTTC. This gives the protein CASSSGQGETQYF.

This chain joins TRBV19 and TRBJ2-5; 7 nucleotides align to TRBD1. The CDR3 length is 12 residues. V gave up 10 bases and J gave up 4 bases; unmatched junction bases: 6. CDR1 and CDR2 from the germline V gene are LNHDA and SQIVND (reference sequence). The CDR3 DNA sequence: TGTGCCACCGATGCAGGGGGAGAGACCCAGTACTTC. Protein: CATDAGGETQYF. Filled out from reference TRBV19 and TRBJ2-5, the complete variable domain reads DGGITQSPKYLFRKEGQNVTLSCEQNLNHDAMYWYRQDPGQGLRLIYYSQIVNDFQKGDIAEGYSVSREKKESFPLTVTSAQKNPTAFYLCATDAGGETQYFGPGTRLLVL.

Relative to its sample, this clone is medium-sized. The V and J genes are TRBV6-4 and TRBJ2-2, with 9 bases lining up with TRBD1. The CDR3 runs to 15 residues. V shed 3 bases and J 3 bases; nucleotides not matched to a gene: 2. Germline CDR1 is MRHNA and CDR2 is SNTAGT. CDR3: CASSETGGDTGELFF. The CDR3 bases are TGTGCCAGCAGTGAAACAGGGGGCGACACCGGGGAGCTGTTTTTT.

The chain couples TRBV19 to TRBJ1-2, with a possible D match to TRBD1 (6 bases). V lost 6 bases and J 7 bases, leaving 15 bases between the germline ends. The CDR3 sequence is 13 residues long. The germline V gene encodes CDR1 LNHDA and CDR2 SQIVND (reference sequence). The CDR3 nucleotides are TGTGCCAGTAGGACAACAGGGTACTTTGGCTACACCTTC. As protein: CASRTTGYFGYTF.

The chain has TRBV6-5 and TRBJ1-3, with D hard to call. V lost 8 bases to trimming and J lost 2 bases, with 13 bases between them. Germline V CDR1 and CDR2: MNHEY, SVGAGI. The CDR3 is 14 amino acids. The CDR3 loop reads CASRPPGAGNTIYF. CDR3 nucleotide sequence: TGTGCCAGCCGACCGCCAGGCGCTGGAAACACCATATATTTT.

The genes are TRBV28 and TRBJ2-2; possible D gene TRBD2, 8 bases. This CDR3 contains 19 residues. Trimming stripped 3 bases from V and 3 bases from J, with 23 bases between. The V gene's germline CDR1 is MDHEN and CDR2 SYDVKM. The CDR3 protein is CASSFETGTGTRYTGELFF. In DNA form, the CDR3 reads TGTGCCAGCAGTTTCGAGACAGGGACCGGGACTAGGTACACCGGGGAGCTGTTTTTT.

J is TRBJ2-3 and V is TRBV6-1, with a tentative D call TRBD2 (6 bases). V dropped 4 bases and J dropped 4 bases, with 18 bases sitting between them. Germline CDR1 MNHNS, CDR2 SASEGT. This CDR3 has 16 residues. The CDR3 spells CASSGHPAGRSDTQYF. CDR3 coding DNA: TGTGCCAGCAGTGGCCATCCCGCGGGAAGGTCAGATACGCAGTATTTT.

The genes are TRBV14 and TRBJ2-5; 7 nucleotides match TRBD2. The CDR3 is 14 amino acids. The trim removed 5 bases at V and 1 base at J, leaving 4 bases unmatched. Germline loops: CDR1 SGHDN, CDR2 FVKESK. The CDR3 DNA reads TGTGCCAGCAGCTGGGGAGGGGTCCAAGAGACCCAGTACTTC. Translation gives CASSWGGVQETQYF. Together with reference TRBV14 and TRBJ2-5, the CDR3 gives the full variable domain: EAGVTQFPSHSVIEKGQTVTLRCDPISGHDNLYWYRRVMGKEIKFLLHFVKESKQDESGMPNNRFLAERTGGTYSTLKVQPAELEDSGVYFCASSWGGVQETQYFGPGTRLLVL.

The CDR3 nucleotides read TGTGCCAGCAGCGCGGGACAGAGAGACAATTCACCCCTCCACTTT. This codes for CASSAGQRDNSPLHF. The rearrangement links TRBV9 to TRBJ1-6, with 7 bases aligning to TRBD1. The J segment lost 7 bases and the V segment lost 3 bases, leaving 7 bases of the junction unmatched. The CDR3 is made up of 15 amino acids. The germline V gene encodes CDR1 SGDLS and CDR2 YYNGEE.

This chain connects TRBV7-2 to TRBJ1-5; 8 bases line up with TRBD1. The CDR3 sequence is 16 residues long. Germline lookup yields CDR1 SGHTA and CDR2 FQGNSA. V was pared by 2 bases and J by 5 bases, with 8 bases of the junction left unmatched. CDR3 nucleotide sequence: TGTGCCAGCAGCTTACAGGGGGCGAGGATTGATCAGCCCCAGCATTTT. Amino acid sequence: CASSLQGARIDQPQHF.

This rearrangement joins TRBV10-1 to TRBJ1-3; D remains ambiguous. This CDR3 has 15 amino acids. The V gene's germline CDR1 is WNHNN and CDR2 SYGVQD (reference sequence). The V end was cut by 3 bases, the J end by 0 bases, with 9 bases between. CDR3 protein: CASSDSRTSGNTIYF. DNA of the CDR3: TGCGCCAGCAGTGATAGTAGAACCTCTGGAAACACCATATATTTT.

The chain couples TRBV18 to TRBJ1-2; tentatively, D is TRBD1 (5 bases). V lost 3 bases to trimming and J lost 6 bases, with 11 bases between them. The CDR3 loop spans 13 amino acids. CDR1 and CDR2 (germline): KGHSH, LQKENI. The CDR3 here is CASSPLAGNGYTF. The CDR3 DNA sequence: TGTGCCAGCTCACCTCTGGCAGGGAATGGCTACACCTTC.

This chain joins TRBV5-1 and TRBJ2-5, with D unclear. Germline V lookup: CDR1 SGHRS, CDR2 YFSETQ. CDR3 length: 13 residues. V was shortened by 4 bases and J by 4 bases, with 11 bases between the two germline ends. CDR3 sequence (DNA): TGCGCCAGCAGCACACGAAGTGGAGAGACCCAGTACTTC. Amino acids: CASSTRSGETQYF. The variable domain in full, completed from reference TRBV5-1 and TRBJ2-5, reads KAGVTQTPRYLIKTRGQQVTLSCSPISGHRSVSWYQQTPGQGLQFLFEYFSETQRNKGNFPGRFSGRQFSNSRSEMNVSTLELGDSALYLCASSTRSGETQYFGPGTRLLVL.

The chain joins TRBV11-2 to TRBJ2-7, with D unclear. CDR1 is SGHAT, CDR2 FQNNGV, per germline. V was cut by 5 bases and J by 7 bases, with 12 bases left in between. The CDR3 consists of 12 residues. CDR3 coding DNA: TGTGCCAGCAGCCCCCCGGGTGGTGAGCAGTACTTC. It encodes CASSPPGGEQYF.